This TCR beta chain is from a study of CD8 T cells in Susac syndrome. V shed 2 bases and J shed 6 bases, with 17 bases lying between them. The germline V gene has CDR1 SGDLS and CDR2 YYNGEE. CDR3 length equals 15 residues. The authors carried out high-throughput sequencing of TCR beta. They applied it to CD8+ and CD4+ T cells obtained from blood. The multiple sclerosis control cohort comprised treatment-naive individuals presenting with stable or active relapsing-remitting disease. It was with random hexamers that about 0.45 to 1 ug RNA was reverse transcribed. TCR beta CDR3 was amplified by immunoSEQ multiplex PCR. This amplification extended across 54 Vbeta and 13 Jbeta segments. TCRdb reprocessed the immunoSEQ multiplex PCR reads with MiXCR, giving one entry per CDR3 protein. The table has some 150,000 distinct CDR3 sequences, roughly 95% seen once.

The clonotype was recovered from a human donor with multiple sclerosis. Source material: CD8+ T cells from PBMCs. This chain connects TRBV9 to TRBJ1-2; the D gene is possibly TRBD1 (6 bases). Here the CDR3 reads CASSVSKDSEDGYTF. The CDR3 DNA reads TGTGCCAGCAGCGTTTCGAAGGACAGTGAGGATGGCTACACCTTC.